The sequence of this T cell receptor beta chain was determined in a study of beta chain features in type 1 diabetes. Findings and limits, study-wide: PCR might pick shorter templates more often, in the same way for patients and controls. Naive, central memory and Treg TCRB repertoires appeared more alike in patients than in healthy donors. The question of HLA type influencing TCRB rearrangement was one that remained unresolved here.

This clone was picked up a small number of times. The antigen is not known. Investigators reverse transcribed all isolated RNA, so they sequenced expressed TCRB transcripts. Naive, central memory and regulatory T cell samples came to a mean of about 3.9 million reads. Clones were read by immunoSEQ multiplex PCR, and TCRdb kept only the in-frame ones, dropping some. The table lists 810,000 or so clones, 15% to 20% of them singletons, with around 0.02% in the top ten. The clonotype was recovered from a woman aged 18-35 years in good health. Material for sequencing was naive CD4+ T cells from blood.

CDR3 sequence (DNA): TGTGCCAGCAGTGCCGGGTCTAGCGGGACGCTCGTAACAGATACGCAGTATTTT. As protein: CASSAGSSGTLVTDTQYF. The J gene is TRBJ2-3, the V gene TRBV6-1, with TRBD2 identical over 9 bases. V was clipped by 4 bases and J by 3 bases; unmatched bases: 14. Germline loops: CDR1 MNHNS, CDR2 SASEGT. The CDR3 sequence is 18 residues long.